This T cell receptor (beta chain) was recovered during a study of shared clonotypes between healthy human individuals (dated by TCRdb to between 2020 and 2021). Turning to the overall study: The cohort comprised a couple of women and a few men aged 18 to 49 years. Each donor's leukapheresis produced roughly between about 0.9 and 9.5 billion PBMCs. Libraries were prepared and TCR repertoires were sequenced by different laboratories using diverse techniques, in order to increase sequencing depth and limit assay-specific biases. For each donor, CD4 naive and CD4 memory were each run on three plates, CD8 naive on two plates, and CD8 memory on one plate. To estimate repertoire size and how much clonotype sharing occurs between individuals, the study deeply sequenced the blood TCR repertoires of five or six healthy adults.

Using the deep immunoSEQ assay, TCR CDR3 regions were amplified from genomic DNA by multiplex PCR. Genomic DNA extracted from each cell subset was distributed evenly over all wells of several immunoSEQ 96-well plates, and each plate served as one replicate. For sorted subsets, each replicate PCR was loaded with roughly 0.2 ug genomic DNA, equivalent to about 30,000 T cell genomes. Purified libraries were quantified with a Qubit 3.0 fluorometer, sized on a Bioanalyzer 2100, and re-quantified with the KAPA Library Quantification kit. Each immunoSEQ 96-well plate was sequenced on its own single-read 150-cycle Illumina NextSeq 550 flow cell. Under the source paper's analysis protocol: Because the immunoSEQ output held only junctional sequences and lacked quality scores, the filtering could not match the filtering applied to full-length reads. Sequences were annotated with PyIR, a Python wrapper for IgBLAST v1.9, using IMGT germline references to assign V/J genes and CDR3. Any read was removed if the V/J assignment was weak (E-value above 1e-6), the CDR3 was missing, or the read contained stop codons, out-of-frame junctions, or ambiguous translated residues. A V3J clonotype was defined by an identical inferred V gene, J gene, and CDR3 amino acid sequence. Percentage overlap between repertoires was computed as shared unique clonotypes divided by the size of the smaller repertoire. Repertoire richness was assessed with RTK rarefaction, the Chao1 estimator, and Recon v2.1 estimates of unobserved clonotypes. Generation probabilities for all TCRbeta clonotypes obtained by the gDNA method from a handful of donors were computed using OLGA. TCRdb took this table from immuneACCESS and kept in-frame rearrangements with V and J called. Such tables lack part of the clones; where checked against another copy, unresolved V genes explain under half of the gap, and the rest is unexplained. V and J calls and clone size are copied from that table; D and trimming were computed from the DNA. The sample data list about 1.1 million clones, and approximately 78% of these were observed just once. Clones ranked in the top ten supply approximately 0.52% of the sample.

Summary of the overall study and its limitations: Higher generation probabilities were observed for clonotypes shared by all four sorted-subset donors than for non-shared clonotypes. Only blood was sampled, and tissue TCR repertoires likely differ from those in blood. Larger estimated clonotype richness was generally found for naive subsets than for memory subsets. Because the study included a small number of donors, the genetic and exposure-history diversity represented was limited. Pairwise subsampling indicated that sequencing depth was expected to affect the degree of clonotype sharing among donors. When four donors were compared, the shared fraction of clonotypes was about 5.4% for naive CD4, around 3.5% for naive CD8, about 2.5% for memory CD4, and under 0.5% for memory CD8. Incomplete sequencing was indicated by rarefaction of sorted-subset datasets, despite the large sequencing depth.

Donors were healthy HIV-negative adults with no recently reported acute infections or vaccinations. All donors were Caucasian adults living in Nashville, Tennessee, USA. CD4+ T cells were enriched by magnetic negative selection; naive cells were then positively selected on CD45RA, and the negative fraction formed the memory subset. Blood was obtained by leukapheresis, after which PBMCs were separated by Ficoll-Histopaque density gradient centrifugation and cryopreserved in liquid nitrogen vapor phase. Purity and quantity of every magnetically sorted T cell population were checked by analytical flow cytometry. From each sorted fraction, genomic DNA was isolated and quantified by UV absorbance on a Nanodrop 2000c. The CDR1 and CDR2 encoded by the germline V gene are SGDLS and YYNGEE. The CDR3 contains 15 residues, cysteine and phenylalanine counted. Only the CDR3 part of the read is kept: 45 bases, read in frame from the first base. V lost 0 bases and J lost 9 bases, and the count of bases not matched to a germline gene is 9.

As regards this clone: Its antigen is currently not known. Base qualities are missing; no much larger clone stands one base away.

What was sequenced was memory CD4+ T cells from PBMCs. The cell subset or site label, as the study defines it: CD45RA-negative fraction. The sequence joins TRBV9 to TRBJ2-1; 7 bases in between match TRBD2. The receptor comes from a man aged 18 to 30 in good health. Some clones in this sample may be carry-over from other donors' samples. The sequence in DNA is TGTGCCAGCAGCGTAGATCCGGCGGGAGACAGTGAGCAGTTCTTC. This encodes CASSVDPAGDSEQFF.